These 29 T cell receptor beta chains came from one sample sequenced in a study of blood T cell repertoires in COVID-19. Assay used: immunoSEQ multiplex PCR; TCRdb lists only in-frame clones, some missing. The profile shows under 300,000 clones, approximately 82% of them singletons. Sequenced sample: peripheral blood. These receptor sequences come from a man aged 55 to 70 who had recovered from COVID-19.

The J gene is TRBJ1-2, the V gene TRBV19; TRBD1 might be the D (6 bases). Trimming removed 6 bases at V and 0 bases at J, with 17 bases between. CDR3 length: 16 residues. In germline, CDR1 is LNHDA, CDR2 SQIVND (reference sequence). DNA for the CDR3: TGTGCCAGTAGCCGGGTACAGGGATCTTCTAACTATGGCTACACCTTC. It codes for CASSRVQGSSNYGYTF.

The CDR3 loop is CASSHTGSNQPQHF. DNA for the CDR3: TGTGCCAGCAGCCATACAGGGAGCAATCAGCCCCAGCATTTT. The V gene is TRBV5-5, the J gene TRBJ1-5; TRBD1 might be the D (6 bases). This CDR3 is built from 14 residues. Between the trimmed V and J ends, which lost 4 bases and 1 base, there was a span of 9 bases. Per the germline V gene, CDR1 is SGHKS and CDR2 is YYEKEE (reference sequence). The complete variable domain, with remaining parts taken from reference TRBV5-5 and TRBJ1-5, reads DAGVTQSPTHLIKTRGQQVTLRCSPISGHKSVSWYQQVLGQGPQFIFQYYEKEERGRGNFPDRFSARQFPNYSSELNVNALLLGDSALYLCASSHTGSNQPQHFGDGTRLSIL.

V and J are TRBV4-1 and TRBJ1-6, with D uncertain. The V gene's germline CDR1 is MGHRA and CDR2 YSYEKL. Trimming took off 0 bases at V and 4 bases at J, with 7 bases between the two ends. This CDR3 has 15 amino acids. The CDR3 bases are TGCGCCAGCAGCCAAGAGGCCAGGTATAATTCACCCCTCCACTTT. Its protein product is CASSQEARYNSPLHF.

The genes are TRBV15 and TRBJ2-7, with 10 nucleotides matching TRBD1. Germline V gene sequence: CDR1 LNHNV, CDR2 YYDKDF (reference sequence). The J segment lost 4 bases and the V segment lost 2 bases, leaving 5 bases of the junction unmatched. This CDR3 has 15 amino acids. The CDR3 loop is CATSRSRTGGYEQYF. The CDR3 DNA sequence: TGTGCCACCAGCAGATCGCGGACAGGGGGTTACGAGCAGTACTTC.

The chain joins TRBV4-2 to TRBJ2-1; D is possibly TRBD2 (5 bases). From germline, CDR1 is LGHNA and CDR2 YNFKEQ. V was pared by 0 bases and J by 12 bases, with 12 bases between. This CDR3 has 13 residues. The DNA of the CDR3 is TGTGCCAGCAGCCAAGAAGGCGGGTTCGGGCAGTTCTTC. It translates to CASSQEGGFGQFF.

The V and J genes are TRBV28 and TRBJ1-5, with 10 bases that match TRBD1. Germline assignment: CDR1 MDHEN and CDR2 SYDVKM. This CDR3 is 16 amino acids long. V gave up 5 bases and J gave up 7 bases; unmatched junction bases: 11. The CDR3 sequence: CASSPRTGGLGQPQHF. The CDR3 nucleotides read TGTGCCAGCAGTCCGCGGACAGGGGGATTGGGACAGCCCCAGCATTTT.

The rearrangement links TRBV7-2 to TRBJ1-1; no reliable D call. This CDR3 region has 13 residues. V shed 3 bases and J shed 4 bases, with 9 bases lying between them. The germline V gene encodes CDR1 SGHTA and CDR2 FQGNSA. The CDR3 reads CASSLSGITEAFF. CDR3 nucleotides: TGTGCCAGCAGCTTGTCGGGAATCACTGAAGCTTTCTTT.

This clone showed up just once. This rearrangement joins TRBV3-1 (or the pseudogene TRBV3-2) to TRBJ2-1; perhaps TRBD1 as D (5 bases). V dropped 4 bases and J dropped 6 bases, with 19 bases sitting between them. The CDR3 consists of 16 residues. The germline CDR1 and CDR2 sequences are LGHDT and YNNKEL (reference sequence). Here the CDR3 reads CASSPRHLGVSNEQFF. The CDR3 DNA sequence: TGTGCCAGCAGCCCCCGGCACTTAGGGGTTTCCAATGAGCAGTTCTTC.

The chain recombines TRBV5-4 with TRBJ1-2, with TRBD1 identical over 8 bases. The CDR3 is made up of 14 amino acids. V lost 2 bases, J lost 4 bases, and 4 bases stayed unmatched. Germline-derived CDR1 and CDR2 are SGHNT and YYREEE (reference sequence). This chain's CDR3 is CASSFPGQAYGYTF. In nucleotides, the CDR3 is TGTGCCAGCAGCTTCCCGGGACAGGCCTATGGCTACACCTTC.

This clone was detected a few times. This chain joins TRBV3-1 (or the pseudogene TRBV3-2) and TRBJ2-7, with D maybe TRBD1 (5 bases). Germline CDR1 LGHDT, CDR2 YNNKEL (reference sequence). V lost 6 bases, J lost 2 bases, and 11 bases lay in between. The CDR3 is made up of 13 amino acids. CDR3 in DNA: TGTGCCAGCAGGGGTGGGGCTACCTACGAGCAGTACTTC. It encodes CASRGGATYEQYF.

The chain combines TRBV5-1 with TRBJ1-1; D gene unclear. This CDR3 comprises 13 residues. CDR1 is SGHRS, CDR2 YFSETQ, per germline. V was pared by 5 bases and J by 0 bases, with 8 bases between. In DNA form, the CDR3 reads TGCGCCAGCAGGGTTTCTATGAACACTGAAGCTTTCTTT. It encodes CASRVSMNTEAFF. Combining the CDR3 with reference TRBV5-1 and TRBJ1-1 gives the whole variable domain KAGVTQTPRYLIKTRGQQVTLSCSPISGHRSVSWYQQTPGQGLQFLFEYFSETQRNKGNFPGRFSGRQFSNSRSEMNVSTLELGDSALYLCASRVSMNTEAFFGQGTRLTVV.

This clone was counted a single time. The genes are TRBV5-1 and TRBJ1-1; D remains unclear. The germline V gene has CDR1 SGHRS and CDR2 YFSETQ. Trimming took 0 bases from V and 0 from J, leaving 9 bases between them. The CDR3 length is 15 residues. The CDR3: CASSLGAGLNTEAFF. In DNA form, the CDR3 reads TGCGCCAGCAGCTTGGGGGCAGGTCTGAACACTGAAGCTTTCTTT. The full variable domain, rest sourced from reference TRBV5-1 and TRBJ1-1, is KAGVTQTPRYLIKTRGQQVTLSCSPISGHRSVSWYQQTPGQGLQFLFEYFSETQRNKGNFPGRFSGRQFSNSRSEMNVSTLELGDSALYLCASSLGAGLNTEAFFGQGTRLTVV.

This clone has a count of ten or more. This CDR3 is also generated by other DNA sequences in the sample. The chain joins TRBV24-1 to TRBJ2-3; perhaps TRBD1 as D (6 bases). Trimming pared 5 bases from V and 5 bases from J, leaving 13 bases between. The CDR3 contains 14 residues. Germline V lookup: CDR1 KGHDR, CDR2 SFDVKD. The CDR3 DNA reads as TGTGCCACCAGTGGTGGCAGGGGTGGAGATACGCAGTATTTT. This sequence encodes CATSGGRGGDTQYF.

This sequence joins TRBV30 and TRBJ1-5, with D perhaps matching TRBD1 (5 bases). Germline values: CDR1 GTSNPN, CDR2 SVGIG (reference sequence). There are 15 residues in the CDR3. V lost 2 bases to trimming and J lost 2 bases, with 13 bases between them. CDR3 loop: CAWSPGGVGNQPQHF. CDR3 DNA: TGTGCCTGGAGTCCGGGGGGGGTGGGCAATCAGCCCCAGCATTTT.

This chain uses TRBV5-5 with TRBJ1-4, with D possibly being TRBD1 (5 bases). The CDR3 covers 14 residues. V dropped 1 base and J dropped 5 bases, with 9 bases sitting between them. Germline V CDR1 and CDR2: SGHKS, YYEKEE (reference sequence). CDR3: CASSLTGGNEKLFF. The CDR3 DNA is TGTGCCAGCAGCTTGACAGGCGGAAATGAAAAACTGTTTTTT.

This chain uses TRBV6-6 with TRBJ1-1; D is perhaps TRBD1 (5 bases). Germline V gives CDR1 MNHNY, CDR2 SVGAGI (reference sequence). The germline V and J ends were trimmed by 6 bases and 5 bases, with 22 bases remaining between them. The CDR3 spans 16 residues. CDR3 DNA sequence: TGTGCCAGCAGGCAATACCCAGGGTCTTTGGTAACTGAAGCTTTCTTT. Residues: CASRQYPGSLVTEAFF.

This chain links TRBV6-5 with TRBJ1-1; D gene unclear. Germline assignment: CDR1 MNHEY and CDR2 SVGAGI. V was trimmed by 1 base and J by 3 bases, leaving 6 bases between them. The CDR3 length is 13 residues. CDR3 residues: CASSYLADTEAFF. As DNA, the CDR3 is TGTGCCAGCAGTTACTTGGCGGACACTGAAGCTTTCTTT.

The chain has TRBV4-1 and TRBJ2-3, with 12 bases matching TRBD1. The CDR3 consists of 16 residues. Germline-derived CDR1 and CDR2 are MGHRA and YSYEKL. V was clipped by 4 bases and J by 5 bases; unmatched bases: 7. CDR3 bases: TGCGCCAGCAGCCCCGTAGGGACAGGGGGCCAAGATACGCAGTATTTT. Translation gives CASSPVGTGGQDTQYF.

The CDR3 DNA sequence: TGTGCCAGCAGTTTTTCAGGGGGAGGCACTGAAGCTTTCTTT. As protein: CASSFSGGGTEAFF. The chain is built from TRBV25-1 and TRBJ1-1; 7 bases agree with TRBD1. CDR3 length equals 14 residues. The V gene end was trimmed by 5 bases and the J gene end by 4 bases; junction bases not matched to a gene: 7. Germline V gene lookup returns CDR1 MGHDK and CDR2 SYGVNS.

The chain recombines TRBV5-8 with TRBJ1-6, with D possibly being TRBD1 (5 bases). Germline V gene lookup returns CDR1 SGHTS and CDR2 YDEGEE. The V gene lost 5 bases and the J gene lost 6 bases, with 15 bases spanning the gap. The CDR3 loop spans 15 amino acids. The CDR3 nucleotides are TGTGCCAGCAGGCACGCCGGGGGTTTTAATTCACCCCTCCACTTT. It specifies CASRHAGGFNSPLHF.

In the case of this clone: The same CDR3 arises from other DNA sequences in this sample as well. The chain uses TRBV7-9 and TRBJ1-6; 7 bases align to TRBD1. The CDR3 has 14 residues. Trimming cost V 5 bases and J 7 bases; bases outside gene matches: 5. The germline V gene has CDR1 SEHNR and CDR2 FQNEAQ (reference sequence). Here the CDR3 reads CASSPGQNNSPLHF. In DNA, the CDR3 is TGTGCCAGCAGCCCGGGACAGAACAATTCACCCCTCCACTTT.

CDR3 amino acids: CASRQGLNTGELFF. The DNA for the CDR3 is TGTGCCAGCCGACAGGGGTTAAACACCGGGGAGCTGTTTTTT. The chain uses TRBV19 and TRBJ2-2; 8 nucleotides match TRBD1. This CDR3 has 14 residues. With 9 bases clipped from V and 2 bases from J, the junction kept 5 bases outside the gene matches. Germline V lookup: CDR1 LNHDA, CDR2 SQIVND (reference sequence).

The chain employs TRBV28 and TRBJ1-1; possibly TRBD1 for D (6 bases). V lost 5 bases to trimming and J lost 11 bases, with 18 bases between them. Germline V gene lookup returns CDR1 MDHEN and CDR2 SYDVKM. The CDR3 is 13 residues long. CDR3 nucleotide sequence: TGTGCCAGCAGTCCACAGGGAGACGGTGCTGCTTTCTTT. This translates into CASSPQGDGAAFF.

CDR3 in amino acids: CAWSVPGGYQPQHF. For the CDR3, the DNA is TGTGCCTGGAGTGTACCGGGGGGCTATCAGCCCCAGCATTTT. The V and J genes are TRBV30 and TRBJ1-5, with a possible D match to TRBD1 (6 bases). The germline V and J ends were trimmed by 0 bases and 5 bases, with 11 bases remaining between them. Germline V CDR1 and CDR2: GTSNPN, SVGIG (reference sequence). The CDR3 length is 14 residues.

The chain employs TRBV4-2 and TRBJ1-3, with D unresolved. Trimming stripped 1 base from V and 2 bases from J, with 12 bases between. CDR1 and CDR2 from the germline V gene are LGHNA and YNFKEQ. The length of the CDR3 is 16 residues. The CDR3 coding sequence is TGTGCCAGCAGCCAAGCCGGGAATAGGCCTGGAAACACCATATATTTT. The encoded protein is CASSQAGNRPGNTIYF.

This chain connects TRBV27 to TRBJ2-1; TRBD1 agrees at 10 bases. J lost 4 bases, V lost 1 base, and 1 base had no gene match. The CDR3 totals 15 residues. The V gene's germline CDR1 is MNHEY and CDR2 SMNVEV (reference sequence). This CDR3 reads CASSLLGQGYNEQFF. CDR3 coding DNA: TGTGCCAGCAGTTTATTGGGACAGGGGTACAATGAGCAGTTCTTC.

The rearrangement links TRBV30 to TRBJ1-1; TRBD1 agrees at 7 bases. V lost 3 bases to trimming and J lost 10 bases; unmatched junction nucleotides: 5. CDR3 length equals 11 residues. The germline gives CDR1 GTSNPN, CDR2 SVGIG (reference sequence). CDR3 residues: CAWRTGWRAFF. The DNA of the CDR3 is TGTGCCTGGAGGACAGGGTGGCGAGCTTTCTTT.

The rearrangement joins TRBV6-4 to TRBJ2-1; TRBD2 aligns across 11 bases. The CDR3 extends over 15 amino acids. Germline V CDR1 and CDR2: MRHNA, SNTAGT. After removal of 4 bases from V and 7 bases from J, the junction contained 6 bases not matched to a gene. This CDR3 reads CASSAGTSGPNEQFF. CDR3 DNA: TGTGCCAGCAGTGCCGGGACTAGCGGACCTAATGAGCAGTTCTTC.

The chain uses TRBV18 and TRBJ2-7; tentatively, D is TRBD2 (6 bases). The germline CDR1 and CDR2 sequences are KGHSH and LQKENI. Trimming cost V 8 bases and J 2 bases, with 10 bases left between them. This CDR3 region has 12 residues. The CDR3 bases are TGTGCCAGCCAAGGGGAGGCCTACGAGCAGTACTTC. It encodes CASQGEAYEQYF.